This TCR beta chain was sequenced during a study of blood T cells in healthy people across ages. A J-beta primer mix and a sample-barcoded 5' primer were used in a second PCR of about 7 to 12 cycles. A single record per CDR3 protein comes from TCRdb applying MiXCR to the 5' RACE reads. The sample records about 800,000 distinct CDR3 sequences, over 45% being singletons. This clonotype has a handful of counts. Trimming stripped 8 bases from V and 0 bases from J, with 8 bases between. Germline CDR1 MDHEN, CDR2 SYDVKM. CDR3 length: 13 residues. The clonotype originates from a man younger than 40 in good health. The chain uses TRBV28 and TRBJ2-1; D is ambiguous. Material for sequencing was blood. The CDR3 region is CASGLGSYNEQFF. CDR3 in DNA: TGTGCCAGCGGCCTCGGCTCCTACAATGAGCAGTTCTTC.